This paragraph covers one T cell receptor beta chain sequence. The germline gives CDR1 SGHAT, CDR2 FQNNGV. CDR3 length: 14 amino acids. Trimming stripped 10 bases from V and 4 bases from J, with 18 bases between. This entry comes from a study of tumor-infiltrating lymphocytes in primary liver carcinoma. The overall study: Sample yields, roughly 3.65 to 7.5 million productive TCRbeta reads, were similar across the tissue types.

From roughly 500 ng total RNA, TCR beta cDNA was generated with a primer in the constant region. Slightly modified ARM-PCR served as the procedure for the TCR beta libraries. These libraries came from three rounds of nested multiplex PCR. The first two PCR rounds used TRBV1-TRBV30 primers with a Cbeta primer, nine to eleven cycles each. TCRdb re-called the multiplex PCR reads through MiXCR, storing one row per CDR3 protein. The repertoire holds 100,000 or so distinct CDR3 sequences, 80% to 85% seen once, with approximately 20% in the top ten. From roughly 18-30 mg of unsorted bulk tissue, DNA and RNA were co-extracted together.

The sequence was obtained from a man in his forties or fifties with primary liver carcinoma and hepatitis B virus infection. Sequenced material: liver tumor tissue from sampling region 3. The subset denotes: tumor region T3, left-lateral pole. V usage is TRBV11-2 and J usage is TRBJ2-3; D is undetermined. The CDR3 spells CATNTPGRADTQYF. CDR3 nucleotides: TGTGCCACCAACACCCCGGGCCGGGCAGATACGCAGTATTTT. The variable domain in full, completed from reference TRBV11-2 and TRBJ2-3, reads EAGVAQSPRYKIIEKRQSVAFWCNPISGHATLYWYQQILGQGPKLLIQFQNNGVVDDSQLPKDRFSAERLKGVDSTLKIQPAKLEDSAVYLCATNTPGRADTQYFGPGTRLTVL.